Listed below are T cell receptor beta chains from one sample, sequenced in a study of blood T cell repertoires in COVID-19. TCRdb's copy holds only in-frame clones and misses some; the assay was immunoSEQ multiplex PCR. The top ten clones hold around 3.8% of a sample with about 130,000 clones, roughly 90% of them seen once. Sequenced input: peripheral blood. Every receptor here comes from a man aged 45-65 years with active COVID-19. CDR3s include the opening cysteine and the closing phenylalanine or tryptophan. A D gene is named only where the DNA matches it firmly. The size of a clone is reported for some rows only, either as once, few or many, or as a class for expanded clones.

d_gene	v_gene	j_gene	abundance	CDR3aa	CDR3nt
-	TRBV5-1	TRBJ2-5	-	CASSTQGGETQYF	TGCGCCAGCAGCACCCAGGGTGGTGAGACCCAGTACTTC
-	TRBV30	TRBJ1-1	-	CAWSVLQGREAFF	TGTGCCTGGAGTGTACTGCAGGGCCGGGAAGCTTTCTTT
-	TRBV4-1	TRBJ1-2	few	CASSQVGRVNYGYTF	TGCGCCAGCAGCCAGGTGGGCAGGGTGAACTATGGCTACACCTTC
-	TRBV14	TRBJ2-5	-	CASSQVHLKETQYF	TGTGCCAGCAGCCAAGTACACCTGAAAGAGACCCAGTACTTC
-	TRBV5-6	TRBJ1-1	-	CASSSFLAPMNTEAFF	TGTGCCAGCAGCTCCTTTTTAGCACCCATGAACACTGAAGCTTTCTTT
TRBD1	TRBV18	TRBJ1-2	-	CASSRDRRTNYGYTF	TGTGCCAGCTCACGGGACAGGAGGACTAACTATGGCTACACCTTC
TRBD2	TRBV5-1	TRBJ2-3	-	CASRLAGNTDTQYF	TGCGCCAGCAGACTAGCGGGGAACACAGATACGCAGTATTTT
-	TRBV7-9	TRBJ2-2	-	CASSLEGVHGELFF	TGTGCCAGCAGCTTAGAAGGGGTCCACGGGGAGCTGTTTTTT
-	TRBV3-1/TRBV3-2	TRBJ2-2	-	CASSQQGPGELFF	TGTGCCAGCAGCCAACAGGGTCCCGGGGAGCTGTTTTTT
TRBD1	TRBV24-1	TRBJ2-1	-	CATSDGTVGRYNEQFF	TGTGCCACCAGTGATGGGACAGTGGGGAGATACAATGAGCAGTTCTTC
-	TRBV3-1/TRBV3-2	TRBJ2-7	-	CASSHHPLRTVTYEQYF	TGTGCCAGCAGCCATCACCCACTTCGGACAGTGACCTACGAGCAGTACTTC
-	TRBV14	TRBJ2-7	-	CASGTAGPRKQYF	TGTGCCAGTGGCACTGCAGGGCCTAGGAAGCAGTACTTC
-	TRBV5-1	TRBJ2-1	-	CASRSGGVVRNEQFF	TGCGCCAGCAGGTCTGGCGGGGTCGTTCGCAATGAGCAGTTCTTC
-	TRBV27	TRBJ1-4	once	CASSFNGATNEKLFF	TGTGCCAGCAGTTTCAACGGGGCAACTAATGAAAAACTGTTTTTT
TRBD2	TRBV4-2	TRBJ2-3	-	CASSQFMTSGQGTDTQYF	TGTGCCAGCAGTCAATTTATGACTAGCGGGCAAGGCACAGATACGCAGTATTTT
-	TRBV7-2	TRBJ1-3	-	CASSYAGLTWNTIYF	TGTGCCAGCAGCTACGCCGGACTAACGTGGAACACCATATATTTT
-	TRBV5-5	TRBJ1-2	-	CASSLDGGVNGYTF	TGTGCCAGCAGCTTGGATGGGGGGGTCAACGGCTACACCTTC
-	TRBV9	TRBJ2-1	-	CASSVAGQRSYNEQFF	TGTGCCAGCAGCGTAGCTGGACAGCGGAGCTACAATGAGCAGTTCTTC
-	TRBV4-2	TRBJ1-1	-	CASSQDPRGSGGTEAFF	TGTGCCAGCAGCCAAGACCCCAGGGGCTCGGGGGGCACTGAAGCTTTCTTT
TRBD2	TRBV6-1	TRBJ2-1	-	CASSETGLAGGIFF	TGTGCCAGCAGTGAAACGGGACTAGCGGGAGGAATCTTCTTC
-	TRBV27	TRBJ2-3	once	CASSLLDSSTDTQYF	TGTGCCAGCAGTTTATTGGACAGTAGCACAGATACGCAGTATTTT
TRBD2	TRBV12-5	TRBJ2-4	once	CASGLVGGAENIQYF	TGTGCTAGTGGTTTGGTCGGGGGGGCGGAAAACATTCAGTACTTC
TRBD2	TRBV4-2	TRBJ2-1	-	CASSQAAGGASYEQFF	TGTGCCAGCAGCCAAGCTGCGGGGGGCGCATCGTATGAGCAGTTCTTC
-	TRBV19	TRBJ1-2	-	CASSMYRAANYGYTF	TGTGCCAGTAGTATGTACAGGGCCGCTAACTATGGCTACACCTTC
TRBD1	TRBV6-6	TRBJ1-3	-	CASRRDRGLSGNTIYF	TGTGCCAGCAGGCGGGACAGGGGGCTTTCTGGAAACACCATATATTTT
TRBD1	TRBV6-2/TRBV6-3	TRBJ2-7	-	CASSYPSLDRVGEQYF	TGTGCCAGCAGTTACCCTTCCCTGGACAGGGTAGGCGAGCAGTACTTC
-	TRBV5-4	TRBJ1-1	-	CASSLEQAMNTEAFF	TGTGCCAGCAGCTTGGAACAGGCTATGAACACTGAAGCTTTCTTT
TRBD2	TRBV5-4	TRBJ2-1	-	CASSLVAGAYNNEQFF	TGTGCCAGCAGCTTGGTAGCGGGGGCCTATAACAATGAGCAGTTCTTC
TRBD1	TRBV7-3	TRBJ2-1	-	CASSLELGDSGNEQFF	TGTGCCAGCAGCTTAGAATTGGGGGACAGCGGAAATGAGCAGTTCTTC
TRBD1	TRBV4-2	TRBJ2-2	-	CASSREDRGQSGELFF	TGTGCCAGCAGCCGAGAGGACAGGGGGCAGTCCGGGGAGCTGTTTTTT
TRBD2	TRBV5-1	TRBJ2-1	once	CASSWQREINNEQFF	TGCGCCAGCAGCTGGCAGCGGGAGATTAACAATGAGCAGTTCTTC
-	TRBV25-1	TRBJ1-6	-	CASRVTGDSPLHF	TGTGCCAGCAGGGTGACAGGAGATTCACCCCTCCACTTT
TRBD1	TRBV7-9	TRBJ1-5	few	CASSLGQGNDQPQHF	TGTGCCAGCAGCTTAGGACAGGGGAACGATCAGCCCCAGCATTTT
TRBD2	TRBV7-9	TRBJ2-5	-	CASSSYLGGGAEETQYF	TGTGCCAGCAGCTCTTACCTCGGGGGGGGCGCAGAGGAGACCCAGTACTTC
-	TRBV10-1	TRBJ2-1	-	CASSVSGNNEQFF	TGCGCCAGCAGTGTCTCCGGGAACAATGAGCAGTTCTTC
-	TRBV3-1/TRBV3-2	TRBJ2-2	-	CASSLRGNGELFF	TGTGCCAGCAGCCTCCGCGGAAACGGGGAGCTGTTTTTT
-	TRBV5-1	TRBJ1-3	few	CASRDGVKENTIYF	TGCGCCAGCAGAGACGGAGTTAAGGAAAACACCATATATTTT
-	TRBV19	TRBJ1-5	-	CASSMREGNQPQHF	TGTGCCAGTAGTATGCGGGAAGGCAATCAGCCCCAGCATTTT
-	TRBV2	TRBJ1-1	-	CASIQEASGTEAFF	TGTGCCAGCATCCAAGAGGCCTCGGGCACTGAAGCTTTCTTT
-	TRBV19	TRBJ1-5	-	CASRRQSSNQPQHF	TGTGCCAGTAGGAGACAGTCAAGCAATCAGCCCCAGCATTTT
TRBD2	TRBV4-2	TRBJ2-5	-	CASSQAGVSGSETQYF	TGTGCCAGCAGCCAAGCTGGGGTGAGCGGGAGTGAGACCCAGTACTTC
TRBD2	TRBV9	TRBJ2-7	-	CASSVGYGGAYEQYF	TGTGCCAGCAGCGTAGGTTACGGGGGGGCCTACGAGCAGTACTTC
TRBD2	TRBV7-2	TRBJ2-1	-	CASSLAYSPGGQFF	TGTGCCAGCAGCTTAGCTTACTCGCCGGGAGGCCAGTTCTTC
-	TRBV6-5	TRBJ2-3	-	CASSTPSGTDTQYF	TGTGCCAGCAGCACCCCTAGCGGCACAGATACGCAGTATTTT
TRBD1	TRBV3-1/TRBV3-2	TRBJ1-6	-	CASSQVGQGYSPLHF	TGTGCCAGCAGCCAAGTAGGACAGGGTTATTCACCCCTCCACTTT
TRBD2	TRBV2	TRBJ2-6	-	CASSEGEGSRPGANVLTF	TGTGCCAGCAGTGAAGGGGAGGGATCCCGCCCTGGGGCCAACGTCCTGACTTTC
-	TRBV7-9	TRBJ1-5	-	CASSPAGEPQHF	TGTGCCAGCAGCCCCGCGGGGGAGCCCCAGCATTTT
TRBD1	TRBV28	TRBJ1-2	-	CAILTTGGVYGYTF	TGTGCCATTCTCACGACAGGGGGCGTATATGGCTACACCTTC
TRBD1	TRBV27	TRBJ1-5	-	CASSLSTGGSQPQHF	TGTGCCAGCAGTTTATCGACAGGGGGCAGCCAGCCCCAGCATTTT
TRBD2	TRBV2	TRBJ2-3	-	CASSLRTRTNTDTQYF	TGTGCCAGCAGTTTGAGGACTAGGACTAACACAGATACGCAGTATTTT
TRBD1	TRBV11-3	TRBJ2-5	-	CASSLQPEAGGWQTQYF	TGTGCCAGCAGCTTACAACCCGAGGCAGGGGGTTGGCAGACCCAGTACTTC